This T cell receptor (beta chain) was identified during a study of OX40 agonist ivuxolimab in advanced cancers. Study information: The treatment was a fully human IgG2 OX40 agonist, ivuxolimab.

Produced via immunoSEQ multiplex PCR; TCRdb's table is partial and in-frame only. The table has approximately 75,000 clones, around four fifths seen once. Germline-derived CDR1 and CDR2 are GTSNPN and SVGIG (reference sequence). After removal of 1 base from V and 7 bases from J, the junction contained 3 bases not matched to a gene. CDR3 length: 14 amino acids. The TCR comes from an adult with an advanced solid tumor such as melanoma, head and neck, liver or kidney cancer. V usage is TRBV30 and J usage is TRBJ2-1; 11 bases line up with TRBD2. Sequenced here: CD4+ or CD8+ T cells sorted from blood, sampled in a trial of the OX40 agonist ivuxolimab. The DNA for the CDR3 is TGTGCCTGGAGTGGACTAGCGGGAATTAATGAGCAGTTCTTC. Amino acid sequence: CAWSGLAGINEQFF.